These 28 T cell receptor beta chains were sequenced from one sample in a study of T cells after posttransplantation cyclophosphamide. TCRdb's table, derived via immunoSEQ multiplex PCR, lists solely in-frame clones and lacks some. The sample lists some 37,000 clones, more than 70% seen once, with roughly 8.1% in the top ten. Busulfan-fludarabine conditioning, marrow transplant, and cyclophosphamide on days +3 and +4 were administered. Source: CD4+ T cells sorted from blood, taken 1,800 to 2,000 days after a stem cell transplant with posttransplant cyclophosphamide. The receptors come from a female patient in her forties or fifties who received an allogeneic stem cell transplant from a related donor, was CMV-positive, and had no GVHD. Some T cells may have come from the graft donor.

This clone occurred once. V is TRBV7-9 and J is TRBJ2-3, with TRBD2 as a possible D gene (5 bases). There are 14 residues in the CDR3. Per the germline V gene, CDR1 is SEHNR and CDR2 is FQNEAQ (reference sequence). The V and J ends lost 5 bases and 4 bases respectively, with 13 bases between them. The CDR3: CASSVTGEADTQYF. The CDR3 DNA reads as TGTGCCAGCAGCGTAACCGGGGAAGCAGATACGCAGTATTTT. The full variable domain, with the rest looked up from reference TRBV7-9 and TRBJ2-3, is DTGVSQNPRHKITKRGQNVTFRCDPISEHNRLYWYRQTLGQGPEFLTYFQNEAQLEKSRLLSDRFSAERPKGSFSTLEIQRTEQGDSAMYLCASSVTGEADTQYFGPGTRLTVL.

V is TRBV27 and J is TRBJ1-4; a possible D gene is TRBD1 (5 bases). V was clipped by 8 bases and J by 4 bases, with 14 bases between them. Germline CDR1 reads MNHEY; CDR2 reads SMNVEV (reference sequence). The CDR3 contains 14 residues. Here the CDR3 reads CASHRAGGNEKLFF. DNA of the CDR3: TGTGCCAGCCATAGAGCGGGGGGTAATGAAAAACTGTTTTTT. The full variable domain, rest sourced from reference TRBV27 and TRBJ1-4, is EAQVTQNPRYLITVTGKKLTVTCSQNMNHEYMSWYRQDPGLGLRQIYYSMNVEVTDKGDVPEGYKVSRKEKRNFPLILESPSPNQTSLYFCASHRAGGNEKLFFGSGTQLSVL.

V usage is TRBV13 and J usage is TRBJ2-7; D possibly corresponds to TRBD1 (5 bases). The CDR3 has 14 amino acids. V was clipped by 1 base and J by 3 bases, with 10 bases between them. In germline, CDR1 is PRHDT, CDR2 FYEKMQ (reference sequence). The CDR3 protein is CASSLAADSYEQYF. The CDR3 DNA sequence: TGTGCCAGCAGCTTAGCTGCAGACAGCTACGAGCAGTACTTC.

This CDR3 is CASSPTWSGDTYNEQFF. DNA of the CDR3: TGTGCCAGCAGCCCAACGTGGAGCGGGGACACCTACAATGAGCAGTTCTTC. This chain connects TRBV7-6 to TRBJ2-1; TRBD2 might be the D (7 bases). V was pared by 5 bases and J by 2 bases, with 19 bases between. Germline CDR1 SGHVS, CDR2 FNYEAQ. CDR3 length: 17 residues.

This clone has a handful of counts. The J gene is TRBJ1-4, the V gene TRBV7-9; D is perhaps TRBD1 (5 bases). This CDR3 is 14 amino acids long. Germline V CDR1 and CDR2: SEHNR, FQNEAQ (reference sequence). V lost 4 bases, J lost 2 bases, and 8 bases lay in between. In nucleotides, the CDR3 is TGTGCCAGCAGCTACCGACAGACTAATGAAAAACTGTTTTTT. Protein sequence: CASSYRQTNEKLFF.

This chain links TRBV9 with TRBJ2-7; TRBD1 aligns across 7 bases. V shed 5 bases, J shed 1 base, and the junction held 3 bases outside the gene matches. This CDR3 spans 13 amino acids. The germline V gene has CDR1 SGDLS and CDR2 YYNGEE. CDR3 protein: CASRGDSSYEQYF. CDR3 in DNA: TGTGCCAGCAGAGGGGACAGTTCCTACGAGCAGTACTTC.

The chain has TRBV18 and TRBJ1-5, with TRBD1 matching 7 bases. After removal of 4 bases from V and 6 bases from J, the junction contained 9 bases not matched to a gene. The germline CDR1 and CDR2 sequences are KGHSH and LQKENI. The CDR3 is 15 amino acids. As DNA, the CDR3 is TGTGCCAGCTCACAGACAGGGTTGGGGGTTCAGCCCCAGCATTTT. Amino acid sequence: CASSQTGLGVQPQHF.

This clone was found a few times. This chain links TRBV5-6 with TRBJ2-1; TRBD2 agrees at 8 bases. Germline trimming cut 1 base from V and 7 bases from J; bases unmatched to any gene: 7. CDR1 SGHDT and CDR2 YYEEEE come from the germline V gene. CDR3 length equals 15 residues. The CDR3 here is CASSLLLADGNEQFF. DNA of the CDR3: TGTGCCAGCAGCTTGTTACTAGCGGATGGGAATGAGCAGTTCTTC.

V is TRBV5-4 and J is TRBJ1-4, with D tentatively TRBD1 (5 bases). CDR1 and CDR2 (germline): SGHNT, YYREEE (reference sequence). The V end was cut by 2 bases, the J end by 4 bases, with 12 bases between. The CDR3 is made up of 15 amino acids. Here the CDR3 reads CASSFTTAGNEKLFF. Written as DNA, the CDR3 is TGTGCCAGCAGCTTTACGACAGCGGGTAATGAAAAACTGTTTTTT.

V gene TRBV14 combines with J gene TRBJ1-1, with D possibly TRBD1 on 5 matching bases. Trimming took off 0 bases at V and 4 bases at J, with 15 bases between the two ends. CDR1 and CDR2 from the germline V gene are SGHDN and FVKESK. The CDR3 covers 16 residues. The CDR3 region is CASSQDSAWGGTEAFF. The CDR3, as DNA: TGTGCCAGCAGCCAAGACTCTGCCTGGGGGGGCACTGAAGCTTTCTTT.

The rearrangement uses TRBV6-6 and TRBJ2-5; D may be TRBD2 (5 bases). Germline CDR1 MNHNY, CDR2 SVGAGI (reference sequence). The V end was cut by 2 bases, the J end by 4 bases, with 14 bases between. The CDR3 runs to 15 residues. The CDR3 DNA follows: TGTGCCAGCAGTTACCCGAGAGCGGAAATAGAGACCCAGTACTTC. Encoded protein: CASSYPRAEIETQYF.

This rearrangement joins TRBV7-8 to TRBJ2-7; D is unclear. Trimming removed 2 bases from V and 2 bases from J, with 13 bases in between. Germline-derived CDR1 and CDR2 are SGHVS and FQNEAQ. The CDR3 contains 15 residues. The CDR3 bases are TGTGCCAGCAGCTTAAGCGTCGCCGGAACCTACGAGCAGTACTTC. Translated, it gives CASSLSVAGTYEQYF.

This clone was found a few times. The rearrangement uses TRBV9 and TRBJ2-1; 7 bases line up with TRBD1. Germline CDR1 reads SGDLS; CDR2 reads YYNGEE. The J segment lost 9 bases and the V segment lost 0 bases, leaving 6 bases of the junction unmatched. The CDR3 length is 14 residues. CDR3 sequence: CASSVVGGKSEQFF. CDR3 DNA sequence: TGTGCCAGCAGCGTAGTAGGGGGCAAGAGTGAGCAGTTCTTC.

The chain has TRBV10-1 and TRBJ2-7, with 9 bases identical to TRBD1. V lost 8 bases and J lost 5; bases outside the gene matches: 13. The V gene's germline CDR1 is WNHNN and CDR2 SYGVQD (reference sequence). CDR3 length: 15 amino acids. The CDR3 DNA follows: TGCGCCAGCTTCCTTCGACAGGGGGGGATCCACGAGCAGTACTTC. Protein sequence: CASFLRQGGIHEQYF.

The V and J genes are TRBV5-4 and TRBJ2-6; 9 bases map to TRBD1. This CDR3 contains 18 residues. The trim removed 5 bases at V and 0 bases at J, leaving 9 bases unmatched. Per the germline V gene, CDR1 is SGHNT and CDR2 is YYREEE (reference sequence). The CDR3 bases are TGTGCCAGCAGTCCGAGGGACAGGGACTTCTCTGGGGCCAACGTCCTGACTTTC. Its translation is CASSPRDRDFSGANVLTF.

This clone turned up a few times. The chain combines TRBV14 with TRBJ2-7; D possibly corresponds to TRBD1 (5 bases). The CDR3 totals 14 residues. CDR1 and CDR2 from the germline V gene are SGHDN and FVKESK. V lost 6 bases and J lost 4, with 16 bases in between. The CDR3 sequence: CASRQGGLDYEQYF. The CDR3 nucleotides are TGTGCCAGCAGGCAGGGTGGTTTAGATTACGAGCAGTACTTC.

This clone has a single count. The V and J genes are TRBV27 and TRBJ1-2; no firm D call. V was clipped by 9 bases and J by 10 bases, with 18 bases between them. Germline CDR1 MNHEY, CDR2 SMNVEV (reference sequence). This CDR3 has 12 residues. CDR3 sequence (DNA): TGTGCCAGTTCGGACGGGAGGTATCACTACACCTTC. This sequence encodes CASSDGRYHYTF.

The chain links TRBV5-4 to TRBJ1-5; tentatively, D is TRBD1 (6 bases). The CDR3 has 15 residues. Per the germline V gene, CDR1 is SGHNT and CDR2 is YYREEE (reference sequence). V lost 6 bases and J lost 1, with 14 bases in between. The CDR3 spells CASNRTAGSNQPQHF. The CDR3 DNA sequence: TGTGCCAGCAACCGGACAGCGGGAAGCAATCAGCCCCAGCATTTT.

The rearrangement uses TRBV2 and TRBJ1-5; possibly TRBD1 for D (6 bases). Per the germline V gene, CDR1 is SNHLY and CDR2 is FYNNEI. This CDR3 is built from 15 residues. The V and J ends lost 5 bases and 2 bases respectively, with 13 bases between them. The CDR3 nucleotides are TGTGCCAGCAGTTCTCAGGGGTTGGGCAATCAGCCCCAGCATTTT. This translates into CASSSQGLGNQPQHF. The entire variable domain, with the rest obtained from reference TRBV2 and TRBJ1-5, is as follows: EPEVTQTPSHQVTQMGQEVILRCVPISNHLYFYWYRQILGQKVEFLVSFYNNEISEKSEIFDDQFSVERPDGSNFTLKIRSTKLEDSAMYFCASSSQGLGNQPQHFGDGTRLSIL.

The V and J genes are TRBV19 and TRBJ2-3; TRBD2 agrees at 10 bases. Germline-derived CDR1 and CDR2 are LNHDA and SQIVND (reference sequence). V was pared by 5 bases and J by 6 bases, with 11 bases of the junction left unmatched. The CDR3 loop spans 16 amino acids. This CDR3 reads CASSFQSGGASDTQYF. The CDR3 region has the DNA TGTGCCAGTAGTTTTCAAAGCGGGGGGGCCTCCGATACGCAGTATTTT.

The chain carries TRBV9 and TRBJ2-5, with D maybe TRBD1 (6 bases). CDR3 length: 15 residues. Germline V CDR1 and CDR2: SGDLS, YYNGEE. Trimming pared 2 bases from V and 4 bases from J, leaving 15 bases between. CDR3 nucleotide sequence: TGTGCCAGCAGCGTCTCGACAGGCCAGGTAGAGACCCAGTACTTC. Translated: CASSVSTGQVETQYF. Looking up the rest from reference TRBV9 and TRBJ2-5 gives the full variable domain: DSGVTQTPKHLITATGQRVTLRCSPRSGDLSVYWYQQSLDQGLQFLIQYYNGEERAKGNILERFSAQQFPDLHSELNLSSLELGDSALYFCASSVSTGQVETQYFGPGTRLLVL.

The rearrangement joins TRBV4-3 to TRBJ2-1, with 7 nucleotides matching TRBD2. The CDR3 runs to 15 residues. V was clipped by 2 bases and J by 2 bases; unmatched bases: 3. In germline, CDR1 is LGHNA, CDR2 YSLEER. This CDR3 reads CASSQRGGPYNEQFF. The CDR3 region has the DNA TGCGCCAGCAGCCAACGCGGGGGACCCTACAATGAGCAGTTCTTC.

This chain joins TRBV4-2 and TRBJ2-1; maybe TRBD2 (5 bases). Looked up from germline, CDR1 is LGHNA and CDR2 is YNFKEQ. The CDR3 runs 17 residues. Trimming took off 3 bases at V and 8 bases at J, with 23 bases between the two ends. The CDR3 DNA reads TGTGCCAGCAGCCACCCCATTCTGAACGGGGTGGGTGATGAGCAGTTCTTC. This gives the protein CASSHPILNGVGDEQFF.

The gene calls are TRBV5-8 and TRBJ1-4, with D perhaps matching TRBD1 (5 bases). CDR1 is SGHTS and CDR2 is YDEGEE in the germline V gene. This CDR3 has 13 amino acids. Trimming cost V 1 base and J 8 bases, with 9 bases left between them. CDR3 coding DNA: TGTGCCAGCAGCTTGAGGAGGGGCGAAAAACTGTTTTTT. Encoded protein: CASSLRRGEKLFF.

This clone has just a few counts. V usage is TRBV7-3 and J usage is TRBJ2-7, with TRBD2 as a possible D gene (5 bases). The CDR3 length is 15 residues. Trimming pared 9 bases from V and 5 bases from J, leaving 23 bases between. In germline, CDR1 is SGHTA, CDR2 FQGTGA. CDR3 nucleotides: TGTGCCAGTGGAAGACCGGCCAACGGGATAAACGAGCAGTACTTC. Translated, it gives CASGRPANGINEQYF. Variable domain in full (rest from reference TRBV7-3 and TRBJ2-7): GAGVSQTPSNKVTEKGKYVELRCDPISGHTALYWYRQSLGQGPEFLIYFQGTGAADDSGLPNDRFFAVRPEGSVSTLKIQRTERGDSAVYLCASGRPANGINEQYFGPGTRLTVT.

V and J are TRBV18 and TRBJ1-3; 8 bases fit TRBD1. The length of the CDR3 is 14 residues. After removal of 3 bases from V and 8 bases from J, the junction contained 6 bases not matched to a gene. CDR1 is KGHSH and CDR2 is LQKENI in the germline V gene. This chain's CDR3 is CASSPQGQGHTIYF. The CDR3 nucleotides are TGTGCCAGCTCACCCCAAGGACAGGGCCACACCATATATTTT.

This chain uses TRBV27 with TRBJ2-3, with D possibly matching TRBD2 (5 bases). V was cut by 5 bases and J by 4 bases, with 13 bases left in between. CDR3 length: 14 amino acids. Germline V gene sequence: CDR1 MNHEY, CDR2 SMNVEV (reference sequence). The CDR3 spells CASSPRTEADTQYF. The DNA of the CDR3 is TGTGCCAGCAGTCCCCGGACGGAGGCAGATACGCAGTATTTT.

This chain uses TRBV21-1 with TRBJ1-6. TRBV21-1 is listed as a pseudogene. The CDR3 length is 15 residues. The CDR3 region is CASSTLGGLSSPLHF. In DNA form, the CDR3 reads TGTGCCAGCAGCACCCTGGGGGGGCTGAGTTCACCCCTCCACTTT.